One T cell receptor (beta chain) is described in this entry. The data originate from a study of blood T cell repertoires in COVID-19. Study at large: Samples came from the United States, Italy and Spain, spanning acute and convalescent COVID-19. Nucleic acid was either cDNA or gDNA, and it came from T cells, B-cell-depleted T cells, or PBMCs.

Per the authors' pipeline: Nucleated cell counts were estimated from reference gene primer amplification. Only in-frame clones appear in the TCRdb table, and some are missing; sequencing was by immunoSEQ multiplex PCR. For V, J and clone size, that table is used; D and trimming come from the DNA. The sample shows 180,000 or so clones, around four fifths of them seen only once. CDR1 is KGHSH and CDR2 is LQKENI in the germline V gene. V lost 3 bases and J 5 bases, leaving 19 bases between the germline ends. CDR3 length: 16 residues. The Seattle patients joined while their infection was active and were tracked longitudinally afterward.

The J gene is TRBJ1-1, the V gene TRBV18, with D maybe TRBD1 (5 bases). Sequencing input: peripheral blood. This sequence originates from a woman between 65 and 79 years old with COVID-19, enrolled during active disease. In DNA, the CDR3 is TGTGCCAGCTCACCTGACAGTGGGATAGCACGGACTGAAGCTTTCTTT. Its translation is CASSPDSGIARTEAFF. The whole variable domain, filled in from reference TRBV18 and TRBJ1-1, reads NAGVMQNPRHLVRRRGQEARLRCSPMKGHSHVYWYRQLPEEGLKFMVYLQKENIIDESGMPKERFSAEFPKEGPSILRIQQVVRGDSAAYFCASSPDSGIARTEAFFGQGTRLTVV.